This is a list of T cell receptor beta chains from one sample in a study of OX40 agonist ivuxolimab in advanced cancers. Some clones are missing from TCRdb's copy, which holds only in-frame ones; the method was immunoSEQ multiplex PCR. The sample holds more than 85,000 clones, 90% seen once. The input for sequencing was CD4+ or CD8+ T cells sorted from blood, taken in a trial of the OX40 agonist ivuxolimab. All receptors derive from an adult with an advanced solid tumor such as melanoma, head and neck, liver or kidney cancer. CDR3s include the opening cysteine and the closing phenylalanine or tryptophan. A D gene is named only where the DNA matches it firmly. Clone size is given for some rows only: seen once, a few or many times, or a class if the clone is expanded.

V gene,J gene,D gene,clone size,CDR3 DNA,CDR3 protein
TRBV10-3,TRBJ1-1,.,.,TGTGCCATCAGTGACCCTATGAACACTGAAGCTTTCTTT,CAISDPMNTEAFF
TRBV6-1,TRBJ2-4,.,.,TGTGCCAGCAGGGTAGAGCTAGCCAAAAACATTCAGTACTTC,CASRVELAKNIQYF
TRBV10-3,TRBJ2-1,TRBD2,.,TGTGCCATCAGTGAAGAGGCGGGACTAGGAACTGAGCAGTTCTTC,CAISEEAGLGTEQFF
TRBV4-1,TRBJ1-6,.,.,TGCGCCAGCAGCCAAGGGGCCGGGCCACCCAATTCACCCCTCCACTTT,CASSQGAGPPNSPLHF
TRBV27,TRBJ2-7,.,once,TGTGCCAGCAGTTCGACTTGGATGTCCCACGAGCAGTACTTC,CASSSTWMSHEQYF
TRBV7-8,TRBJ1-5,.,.,TGTGCCAGCAGCTTAAGGCGGGGCAATCAGCCCCAGCATTTT,CASSLRRGNQPQHF
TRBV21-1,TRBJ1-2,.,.,TGTGCCAGCAGCAAAGGAAAAAGTATCTATGGCTACACCTTC,CASSKGKSIYGYTF
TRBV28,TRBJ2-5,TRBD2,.,TGTGCCAGCAGTTTATGGACTAGCGGGCTCCAAGAGACCCAGTACTTC,CASSLWTSGLQETQYF
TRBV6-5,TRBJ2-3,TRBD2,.,TGTGCCAGCAGTTACTCCAACGGGAGGGGTACAGATACGCAGTATTTT,CASSYSNGRGTDTQYF
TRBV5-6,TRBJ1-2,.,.,TGTGCCAGCAGCTTGGCAGGGATTAACAATGGCTACACCTTC,CASSLAGINNGYTF
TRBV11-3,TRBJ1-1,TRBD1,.,TGTGCCAGCAGCTGGGGAGCAGGGGGCCCCTATGAAGCTTTCTTT,CASSWGAGGPYEAFF
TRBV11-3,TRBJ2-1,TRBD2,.,TGTGCCAGCAGCTTACGAGGCGGGGGCTACAATGAGCAGTTCTTC,CASSLRGGGYNEQFF
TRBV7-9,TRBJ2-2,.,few,TGTGCCAGCAGCGAATTCACAACGAACACCGGGGAGCTGTTTTTT,CASSEFTTNTGELFF
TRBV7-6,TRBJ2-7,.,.,TGTGCCAGCACCCTCAGGGCCAGCAGTTCCTACGAGCAGTACTTC,CASTLRASSSYEQYF
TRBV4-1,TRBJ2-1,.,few,TGCGCCAGCAGCCAAGATTTCGCGAGCTCCTACAATGAGCAGTTCTTC,CASSQDFASSYNEQFF